A single sample is the source of the 24 T cell receptor beta chains below, sequenced in a study of cytomegalovirus exposure and HLA in healthy donors. The PCR was carried out with 60 Vbeta primers and 13 Jbeta primers. Assay used: immunoSEQ multiplex PCR; TCRdb lists only in-frame clones, some missing. Of about 180,000 clones listed, 70% to 85% are singletons. The sequenced sample consisted of PBMCs. All receptors come from a man between 18 and 29 years old in good health and CMV-seronegative.

This chain connects TRBV27 to TRBJ1-1, with a possible D match to TRBD1 (6 bases). Trimming shortened V by 2 bases and J by 5 bases, and 15 bases separated the two germline ends. There are 15 residues in the CDR3. The germline gives CDR1 MNHEY, CDR2 SMNVEV (reference sequence). The CDR3, as DNA: TGTGCCAGCAGTTTACAGGGACCTCAGGGGACTGAAGCTTTCTTT. Translated: CASSLQGPQGTEAFF.

The sample holds one count of this clone. The chain couples TRBV5-1 to TRBJ2-5; D gene ambiguous. CDR1 and CDR2 (germline): SGHRS, YFSETQ. The V and J ends lost 2 bases and 5 bases respectively, with 7 bases between them. This CDR3 has 12 amino acids. The CDR3 here is CASSFFQETQYF. As DNA, the CDR3 is TGCGCCAGCAGCTTTTTCCAGGAGACCCAGTACTTC. Full variable domain (remainder filled in from reference TRBV5-1 and TRBJ2-5): KAGVTQTPRYLIKTRGQQVTLSCSPISGHRSVSWYQQTPGQGLQFLFEYFSETQRNKGNFPGRFSGRQFSNSRSEMNVSTLELGDSALYLCASSFFQETQYFGPGTRLLVL.

The chain recombines TRBV10-3 with TRBJ2-1; 7 bases fit TRBD2. V lost 4 bases and J lost 8; bases outside the gene matches: 8. The CDR3 has 14 amino acids. Germline CDR1 ENHRY, CDR2 SYGVKD. The DNA of the CDR3 is TGTGCCATCAGTGCCGCACCTAGCGGCGATGAGCAGTTCTTC. Translated: CAISAAPSGDEQFF.

This chain joins TRBV6-6 and TRBJ2-3; D may be TRBD1 (6 bases). CDR1 is MNHNY, CDR2 SVGAGI, per germline (reference sequence). V lost 8 bases, J lost 4 bases, and 16 bases lay in between. The CDR3 is 14 amino acids. This CDR3 is CASERTGQADTQYF. CDR3 sequence (DNA): TGTGCCAGCGAGCGAACAGGGCAGGCAGATACGCAGTATTTT.

The rearrangement uses TRBV5-1 and TRBJ2-5; weak D call: TRBD2 (5 bases). CDR1 is SGHRS and CDR2 is YFSETQ in the germline V gene. V dropped 4 bases and J dropped 5 bases, with 18 bases sitting between them. This CDR3 region has 15 residues. The chain's CDR3 is CASSKRLPTVETQYF. CDR3 nucleotide sequence: TGCGCCAGCAGCAAAAGACTACCCACTGTGGAGACCCAGTACTTC.

CDR3 bases: TGTGCCAGCAGCGTAGCCCCTTTAGCGGGAGCTAGCACAGATACGCAGTATTTT. Encoded protein: CASSVAPLAGASTDTQYF. This rearrangement joins TRBV9 to TRBJ2-3; TRBD2 matches 9 bases. There are 18 residues in the CDR3. Germline-derived CDR1 and CDR2 are SGDLS and YYNGEE. Trimming cost V 0 bases and J 0 bases; bases outside gene matches: 8.

The rearrangement links TRBV5-5 to TRBJ2-2; 9 bases are a match to TRBD1. Germline values: CDR1 SGHKS, CDR2 YYEKEE (reference sequence). V was pared by 4 bases and J by 7 bases, with 11 bases of the junction left unmatched. This CDR3 contains 16 residues. CDR3 DNA: TGTGCCAGCAGCGTTACAGGGGGCGAACTAGGCGGGGAGCTGTTTTTT. Its translation is CASSVTGGELGGELFF. The full variable domain, its missing parts supplied by reference TRBV5-5 and TRBJ2-2, is DAGVTQSPTHLIKTRGQQVTLRCSPISGHKSVSWYQQVLGQGPQFIFQYYEKEERGRGNFPDRFSARQFPNYSSELNVNALLLGDSALYLCASSVTGGELGGELFFGEGSRLTVL.

V usage is TRBV5-6 and J usage is TRBJ1-2; D is ambiguous. From germline, CDR1 is SGHDT and CDR2 YYEEEE. Trimming left V 3 bases short and J 7 bases short, with 10 bases between. The CDR3 is 12 amino acids. The CDR3 bases are TGTGCCAGCAGCTCCGGACTTACTGGCTACACCTTC. Its protein product is CASSSGLTGYTF.

The chain joins TRBV13 to TRBJ1-1; D gene uncertain. CDR1 PRHDT and CDR2 FYEKMQ come from the germline V gene (reference sequence). The CDR3 spans 15 residues. V lost 4 bases to trimming and J lost 1 base, with 13 bases between them. As DNA, the CDR3 is TGTGCCAGCAGCTACTGGGCACGACGGAACACTGAAGCTTTCTTT. Translation gives CASSYWARRNTEAFF.

A word on this clone: Distinct nucleotide sequences in the sample also encode this CDR3. This chain links TRBV13 with TRBJ2-1; 9 bases line up with TRBD1. Trimming at V came to 3 bases and at J to 4 bases, leaving 4 bases not matched to a gene. Germline V gene lookup returns CDR1 PRHDT and CDR2 FYEKMQ (reference sequence). The CDR3 consists of 15 residues. For the CDR3, the DNA is TGTGCCAGCAGCTTCCGGGACAGGGCGTACAATGAGCAGTTCTTC. Translating gives CASSFRDRAYNEQFF.

This clone was observed a single time. DNA of the CDR3: TGTGCCAGCAGCTTGGAAGCTAGCGGGGTTCGAACGCAGTATTTT. Translation: CASSLEASGVRTQYF. The V call is TRBV5-4, the J call TRBJ2-3; 9 nucleotides agree with TRBD2. Germline lookup yields CDR1 SGHNT and CDR2 YYREEE (reference sequence). Germline trimming cut 0 bases from V and 9 bases from J; bases unmatched to any gene: 8. This CDR3 is built from 15 residues.

This chain joins TRBV27 and TRBJ2-1, with a weak D call TRBD1 (5 bases). V lost 10 bases and J 6 bases, leaving 19 bases between the germline ends. Germline V gene data show CDR1 as MNHEY and CDR2 as SMNVEV (reference sequence). The CDR3 consists of 14 residues. The CDR3 region has the DNA TGTGCCACTCGACTTCAGGGATTGGGCAATGAGCAGTTCTTC. Amino acid sequence: CATRLQGLGNEQFF.

This clone was counted between two and nine times. The rearrangement joins TRBV6-5 to TRBJ1-4; D possibly corresponds to TRBD1 (5 bases). This CDR3 has 13 residues. Trimming took 0 bases from V and 10 from J, leaving 9 bases between them. CDR1 MNHEY and CDR2 SVGAGI come from the germline V gene. CDR3 nucleotides: TGTGCCAGCAGTTACTCGAGCGGGGGAAAACTGTTTTTT. Amino acids: CASSYSSGGKLFF.

The gene calls are TRBV4-1 and TRBJ1-3; a possible D gene is TRBD1 (6 bases). Germline V gives CDR1 MGHRA, CDR2 YSYEKL. The V and J ends lost 4 bases and 4 bases respectively, with 14 bases between them. The CDR3 length is 15 residues. The CDR3 is CASSPVGGTGNTIYF. The CDR3 coding sequence is TGCGCCAGCAGCCCCGTAGGGGGAACAGGAAACACCATATATTTT.

This clone was picked up one time. As DNA, the CDR3 is TGTGCCAGCAGCCTGGGACAGGGGGGGGCAGATACGCAGTATTTT. Translation: CASSLGQGGADTQYF. This chain uses TRBV5-6 with TRBJ2-3; 11 bases match TRBD1. After removal of 4 bases from V and 4 bases from J, the junction contained 5 bases not matched to a gene. Germline V gene data show CDR1 as SGHDT and CDR2 as YYEEEE. The CDR3 is 15 residues long.

This clone was observed a few times. This chain joins TRBV5-1 and TRBJ1-1; possibly TRBD1 for D (5 bases). CDR1 SGHRS and CDR2 YFSETQ come from the germline V gene. The CDR3 covers 16 residues. V was cut by 4 bases and J by 0 bases, with 16 bases left in between. In nucleotides, the CDR3 is TGCGCCAGCAGCACTTCACCGGGGGTACTGAACACTGAAGCTTTCTTT. Translated, it gives CASSTSPGVLNTEAFF. Full variable domain (remainder filled in from reference TRBV5-1 and TRBJ1-1): KAGVTQTPRYLIKTRGQQVTLSCSPISGHRSVSWYQQTPGQGLQFLFEYFSETQRNKGNFPGRFSGRQFSNSRSEMNVSTLELGDSALYLCASSTSPGVLNTEAFFGQGTRLTVV.

V is TRBV28 and J is TRBJ2-2, with TRBD1 identical over 8 bases. Germline V gene sequence: CDR1 MDHEN, CDR2 SYDVKM. Unmatched junction bases numbered 5, after V lost 8 bases and J lost 0 bases. The CDR3 is 15 amino acids. The CDR3 loop reads CASHRTGTNTGELFF. The CDR3 DNA is TGTGCCAGCCACCGGACAGGGACGAACACCGGGGAGCTGTTTTTT. Full variable domain (rest looked up from reference TRBV28 and TRBJ2-2): DVKVTQSSRYLVKRTGEKVFLECVQDMDHENMFWYRQDPGLGLRLIYFSYDVKMKEKGDIPEGYSVSREKKERFSLILESASTNQTSMYLCASHRTGTNTGELFFGEGSRLTVL.

This rearrangement joins TRBV18 to TRBJ2-5; maybe TRBD1 (5 bases). Germline CDR1 reads KGHSH; CDR2 reads LQKENI. V lost 6 bases and J 2 bases, leaving 13 bases between the germline ends. The CDR3 loop spans 14 amino acids. The CDR3 nucleotides read TGTGCCAGCTCCCTAATGGACACGCAAGAGACCCAGTACTTC. Translation gives CASSLMDTQETQYF.

V gene TRBV5-6 combines with J gene TRBJ2-7, with TRBD1 matching over 7 bases. The CDR3 totals 14 residues. Germline CDR1 reads SGHDT; CDR2 reads YYEEEE. Germline trimming cut 0 bases from V and 5 bases from J; bases unmatched to any gene: 5. The CDR3 loop is CASSLGQGTNEQYF. DNA of the CDR3: TGTGCCAGCAGCTTGGGACAGGGTACAAACGAGCAGTACTTC.

This clone was seen only a few times. The chain has TRBV14 and TRBJ2-7, with 9 nucleotides matching TRBD1. The V and J ends lost 4 bases and 4 bases, in that order; junction bases with no gene match: 17. Germline V gives CDR1 SGHDN, CDR2 FVKESK. There are 18 residues in the CDR3. DNA for the CDR3: TGTGCCAGCAGCCTGACGGTACCCCCGGGACAGGGAATGTACGAGCAGTACTTC. Amino acid sequence: CASSLTVPPGQGMYEQYF.

This clone was counted only a few times. The chain has TRBV30 and TRBJ1-4, with D tentatively TRBD1 (6 bases). Germline assignment: CDR1 GTSNPN and CDR2 SVGIG (reference sequence). Trimming stripped 4 bases from V and 5 bases from J, with 17 bases between. This CDR3 spans 15 amino acids. CDR3 residues: CAWKRPGARNEKLFF. In DNA, the CDR3 is TGTGCCTGGAAACGCCCAGGGGCGAGGAATGAAAAACTGTTTTTT.

The gene calls are TRBV7-2 and TRBJ1-5; D perhaps matches TRBD1 (6 bases). The germline V and J ends were trimmed by 0 bases and 6 bases, with 15 bases remaining between them. Germline V gene sequence: CDR1 SGHTA, CDR2 FQGNSA. The CDR3 is 16 residues long. CDR3 residues: CASSLARGGAGQPQHF. CDR3 sequence (DNA): TGTGCCAGCAGCTTAGCGCGTGGGGGGGCGGGTCAGCCCCAGCATTTT.

V gene TRBV19 combines with J gene TRBJ1-5, with a weak D call TRBD1 (5 bases). The CDR3 has 17 residues. Germline CDR1 reads LNHDA; CDR2 reads SQIVND (reference sequence). The ends were cut back, 3 bases at V and 1 base at J, with 16 bases in the middle. The CDR3 sequence: CASSISRGSPSNQPQHF. In nucleotides, the CDR3 is TGTGCCAGTAGTATCTCTAGGGGCAGTCCGAGCAATCAGCCCCAGCATTTT. The variable domain in full, with the rest retrieved from reference TRBV19 and TRBJ1-5, is DGGITQSPKYLFRKEGQNVTLSCEQNLNHDAMYWYRQDPGQGLRLIYYSQIVNDFQKGDIAEGYSVSREKKESFPLTVTSAQKNPTAFYLCASSISRGSPSNQPQHFGDGTRLSIL.

A single count supports this clone. The rearrangement links TRBV7-2 to TRBJ1-2; TRBD1 might be the D (5 bases). V lost 2 bases and J 0 bases, leaving 7 bases between the germline ends. The germline V gene has CDR1 SGHTA and CDR2 FQGNSA. This CDR3 has 14 amino acids. CDR3 DNA: TGTGCCAGCAGCTTACAGGGTACTAACTATGGCTACACCTTC. Its translation is CASSLQGTNYGYTF. Full variable domain (missing parts from reference TRBV7-2 and TRBJ1-2): GAGVSQSPSNKVTEKGKDVELRCDPISGHTALYWYRQSLGQGLEFLIYFQGNSAPDKSGLPSDRFSAERTGGSVSTLTIQRTQQEDSAVYLCASSLQGTNYGYTFGSGTRLTVV.